This T cell receptor beta chain was identified in a study of blood T cell repertoires in COVID-19. Study context: Samples taken during acute and convalescent COVID-19 were collected in the United States, Italy and Spain. PBMCs, B-cell-depleted T cells, or T cells were the source of the cDNA or gDNA that made up the material.

CDR1 SGHTA and CDR2 FQGTGA come from the germline V gene. With V trimmed by 3 bases and J by 8 bases, 13 bases remained unmatched. The CDR3 runs 16 residues. In the authors' methods: Amplification of reference gene primers was used by the study to estimate nucleated cell counts. Repertoires were generated with immunoSEQ multiplex PCR, while TCRdb's copy carries only in-frame clones and drops some. D and trimming come from the DNA, and the V and J calls and clone size come from that table. The table records 150,000 to 200,000 clones, around 82% of them present only once. The rearrangement uses TRBV7-3 and TRBJ2-1, with 7 bases lining up with TRBD2. Sequenced material: peripheral blood. The clonotype originates from a human donor with acute or convalescent COVID-19. The donor label of this sample is uncertain. As DNA, the CDR3 is TGTGCCAGCAGCTTGGTCGGCGGGAGAGGTGGGGATGAGCAGTTCTTC. Amino acids: CASSLVGGRGGDEQFF.